The 8 T cell receptor beta chains given below trace back to one sample, sequenced in a study of shared clonotypes between healthy human individuals. The protocol was immunoSEQ multiplex PCR, while the TCRdb copy is restricted to in-frame clones and leaves out a portion. The sample lists approximately 100,000 clones, about 63% occurring once. The sample taken for sequencing was memory CD8+ T cells sorted from blood. Documented subset: CD45RO+ cells pooled with CCR7-negative TemRA cells. All receptors come from a woman under 40 in good health.

This chain joins TRBV6-1 and TRBJ1-2; tentative D call: TRBD1 (5 bases). This CDR3 has 17 residues. The V end lost 3 bases, the J end lost 8 bases, and 25 bases lay between the germline ends. Germline-derived CDR1 and CDR2 are MNHNS and SASEGT. The CDR3 spells CASSDPWGAGRAVGYTF. DNA for the CDR3: TGTGCCAGCAGTGACCCCTGGGGAGCAGGGAGGGCGGTCGGCTACACCTTC.

This clone was found many times. V usage is TRBV2 and J usage is TRBJ2-5; 7 bases are shared with TRBD2. The length of the CDR3 is 13 residues. V was pared by 7 bases and J by 5 bases, with 7 bases of the junction left unmatched. The germline V gene has CDR1 SNHLY and CDR2 FYNNEI. CDR3 DNA: TGTGCCAGCATCCGGGAGGTGTGGGAGACCCAGTACTTC. Encoded protein: CASIREVWETQYF.

The rearrangement joins TRBV20-1 to TRBJ2-7, with D perhaps TRBD2 (5 bases). Germline CDR1 and CDR2: DFQATT and SNEGSKA (reference sequence). The V and J ends lost 6 bases and 6 bases respectively, with 12 bases between them. The CDR3 totals 11 residues. The CDR3, as DNA: TGCAGTGCCCCGGACTTCGCCGAGCAGTACTTC. Translating it yields CSAPDFAEQYF.

This clone showed up just a few times. V usage is TRBV7-6 and J usage is TRBJ2-1; TRBD1 matches at 7 bases. Germline CDR1 is SGHVS and CDR2 is FNYEAQ. The V segment lost 2 bases and the J segment 6 bases; nucleotides outside the gene matches: 1. The CDR3 is 13 amino acids. This chain's CDR3 is CASSLWDSNEQFF. The DNA for the CDR3 is TGTGCCAGCAGCTTATGGGACAGCAATGAGCAGTTCTTC.

The chain couples TRBV11-3 to TRBJ2-1; 10 bases fit TRBD2. Germline V gives CDR1 SGHNT, CDR2 YENEEA. This CDR3 is 15 amino acids long. The junction had 8 bases not matched to a gene; V was cut back by 5 bases and J by 7 bases. The CDR3 here is CASSHPGLARNEQFF. CDR3 DNA: TGTGCCAGCAGCCACCCGGGACTAGCGAGGAATGAGCAGTTCTTC.

The chain employs TRBV7-9 and TRBJ2-5, with a tentative D call TRBD1 (6 bases). This CDR3 comprises 15 residues. V was cut by 5 bases and J by 7 bases, with 20 bases left in between. Germline CDR1 SEHNR, CDR2 FQNEAQ (reference sequence). CDR3 sequence reads: CASSGPGHRPRTQYF. The CDR3 coding sequence is TGTGCCAGCAGCGGCCCGGGACACCGGCCTAGGACCCAGTACTTC.

The V and J genes are TRBV25-1 and TRBJ2-5; possibly TRBD1 for D (5 bases). In germline, CDR1 is MGHDK, CDR2 SYGVNS. Trimming took off 5 bases at V and 2 bases at J, with 18 bases between the two ends. This CDR3 contains 16 residues. The CDR3 here is CASSLTRQTPQETQYF. The DNA for the CDR3 is TGTGCCAGCAGTCTCACCCGACAGACCCCGCAAGAGACCCAGTACTTC. Drawing the rest from reference TRBV25-1 and TRBJ2-5, the complete variable domain is EADIYQTPRYLVIGTGKKITLECSQTMGHDKMYWYQQDPGMELHLIHYSYGVNSTEKGDLSSESTVSRIRTEHFPLTLESARPSHTSQYLCASSLTRQTPQETQYFGPGTRLLVL.

This clone was found many times. V is TRBV25-1 and J is TRBJ2-7; D remains ambiguous. The CDR3 sequence is 11 residues long. Germline V gene data show CDR1 as MGHDK and CDR2 as SYGVNS. V lost 5 bases, J lost 0 bases, and 2 bases lay in between. For the CDR3, the DNA is TGTGCCAGCAGTCCCTCCTACGAGCAGTACTTC. Protein product: CASSPSYEQYF.